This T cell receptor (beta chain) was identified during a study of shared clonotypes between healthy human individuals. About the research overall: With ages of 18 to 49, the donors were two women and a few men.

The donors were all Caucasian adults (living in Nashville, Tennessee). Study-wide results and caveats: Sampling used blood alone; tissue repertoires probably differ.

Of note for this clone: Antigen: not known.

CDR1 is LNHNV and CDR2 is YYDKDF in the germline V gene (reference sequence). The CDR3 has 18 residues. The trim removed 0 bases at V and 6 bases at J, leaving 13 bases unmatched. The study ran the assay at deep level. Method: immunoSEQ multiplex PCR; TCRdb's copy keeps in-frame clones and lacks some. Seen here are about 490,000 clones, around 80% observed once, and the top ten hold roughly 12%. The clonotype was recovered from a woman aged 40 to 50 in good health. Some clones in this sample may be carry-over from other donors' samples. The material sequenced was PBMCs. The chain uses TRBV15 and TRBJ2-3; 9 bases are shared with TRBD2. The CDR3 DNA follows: TGTGCCACCAGCAGAGATCTGGGACTAGCCCGAAGTAGGGATACGCAGTATTTT. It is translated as CATSRDLGLARSRDTQYF.